Presented here are 30 T cell receptor beta chains from one specimen sequenced in a study of cytomegalovirus exposure and HLA in healthy donors. 13 Jbeta primers and 60 Vbeta primers were used for the PCR. Clones were read by immunoSEQ multiplex PCR, and TCRdb kept only the in-frame ones, dropping some. The sample shows some 98,000 clones, about 70% of them seen only once. The sample was PBMCs. The receptors stem from a human donor in good health.

This clone has just a few counts. The chain uses TRBV4-1 and TRBJ2-3; D may be TRBD1 (5 bases). From germline, CDR1 is MGHRA and CDR2 YSYEKL. Trimming removed 4 bases from V and 4 bases from J, with 12 bases in between. CDR3 length: 14 residues. The CDR3 is CASSPTSGPDTQYF. CDR3 nucleotide sequence: TGCGCCAGCAGCCCTACCTCAGGGCCAGATACGCAGTATTTT.

In its sample, this clone was seen once. The DNA of the CDR3 is TGTGCCAGCAGAAGGACAGGGGGATCCTACAATGAGCAGTTCTTC. Encoded protein: CASRRTGGSYNEQFF. The chain uses TRBV6-5 and TRBJ2-1; 10 bases fit TRBD1. The CDR3 runs 15 residues. With V trimmed by 6 bases and J by 1 base, 3 bases remained unmatched. Germline V gives CDR1 MNHEY, CDR2 SVGAGI.

This sequence joins TRBV11-2 and TRBJ2-5; no clear D. Trimming took 2 bases from V and 9 from J, leaving 13 bases between them. Germline loops: CDR1 SGHAT, CDR2 FQNNGV. This CDR3 is 13 amino acids long. The CDR3 bases are TGTGCCAGCAGCTTACATGGGCCGGAAGCCCAGTACTTC. This translates into CASSLHGPEAQYF.

The chain joins TRBV29-1 to TRBJ1-3; no firm D call. CDR1 SQVTM and CDR2 ANQGSEA come from the germline V gene. V dropped 2 bases and J dropped 3 bases, with 17 bases sitting between them. CDR3 length equals 16 residues. The DNA for the CDR3 is TGCAGCGTTGAATCGGCCCGGACGGAGGATGGAAACACCATATATTTT. Translated, it gives CSVESARTEDGNTIYF.

The chain employs TRBV27 and TRBJ2-3; D is possibly TRBD2 (7 bases). CDR1 is MNHEY and CDR2 is SMNVEV in the germline V gene (reference sequence). The CDR3 runs to 15 residues. Trimming stripped 2 bases from V and 1 base from J, with 10 bases between. This CDR3 reads CASSLNGGRTDTQYF. CDR3 DNA sequence: TGTGCCAGCAGTTTAAACGGGGGGCGCACAGATACGCAGTATTTT.

In its sample, this clone was seen once. The rearrangement links TRBV7-9 to TRBJ1-2; 10 nucleotides match TRBD1. Germline trimming cut 4 bases from V and 8 bases from J; bases unmatched to any gene: 13. The CDR3 contains 16 residues. Germline CDR1 and CDR2: SEHNR and FQNEAQ (reference sequence). This CDR3 is CASSSGGTGELWGYTF. DNA for the CDR3: TGTGCCAGCAGCTCGGGTGGGACAGGGGAGCTTTGGGGCTACACCTTC.

This chain connects TRBV5-1 to TRBJ2-7, with D tentatively TRBD1 (6 bases). The V gene's germline CDR1 is SGHRS and CDR2 YFSETQ. This CDR3 comprises 16 residues. V shed 3 bases and J shed 4 bases, with 20 bases lying between them. CDR3 nucleotides: TGCGCCAGCAGCTCCCTGGACAGCTTACAATCTTACGAGCAGTACTTC. This codes for CASSSLDSLQSYEQYF.

The CDR3 spells CASSLRTTQGGSGNTIYF. CDR3 sequence (DNA): TGTGCCAGCAGCTTACGAACAACCCAGGGCGGCTCTGGAAACACCATATATTTT. The chain carries TRBV7-8 and TRBJ1-3; perhaps TRBD1 as D (5 bases). The CDR3 runs to 18 residues. Trimming removed 2 bases at V and 0 bases at J, with 17 bases between. Germline V gives CDR1 SGHVS, CDR2 FQNEAQ.

The CDR3 region is CASSQAASGSPYNEQFF. CDR3 nucleotide sequence: TGTGCCAGCAGCCAAGCGGCTAGCGGGAGCCCCTACAATGAGCAGTTCTTC. The chain links TRBV14 to TRBJ2-1, with 10 bases that match TRBD2. With 1 base clipped from V and 2 bases from J, the junction kept 5 bases outside the gene matches. CDR3 length: 17 residues. The germline CDR1 and CDR2 sequences are SGHDN and FVKESK. Combining the CDR3 with reference TRBV14 and TRBJ2-1 gives the whole variable domain EAGVTQFPSHSVIEKGQTVTLRCDPISGHDNLYWYRRVMGKEIKFLLHFVKESKQDESGMPNNRFLAERTGGTYSTLKVQPAELEDSGVYFCASSQAASGSPYNEQFFGPGTRLTVL.

This rearrangement joins TRBV23-1 to TRBJ2-1; D is uncertain. TRBV23-1 is given ORF status, its function remaining uncertain. There are 15 residues in the CDR3. Trimming shortened V by 10 bases and J by 9 bases, and 25 bases separated the two germline ends. The CDR3 nucleotides are TGCGCCACCCGAGCCCGTCCAGCGCCCGTAGGTGAGCAGTTCTTC. It codes for CATRARPAPVGEQFF.

This sequence joins TRBV27 and TRBJ2-5; 14 bases map to TRBD2. The CDR3 length is 15 residues. The V segment lost 2 bases and the J segment 8 bases; nucleotides outside the gene matches: 4. CDR1 and CDR2 (germline): MNHEY, SMNVEV (reference sequence). The CDR3 coding sequence is TGTGCCAGCAGTTTACGGGGACTAGCGGGAGCTACCCAGTACTTC. Translating gives CASSLRGLAGATQYF.

The chain recombines TRBV15 with TRBJ2-4; TRBD1 matches at 8 bases. V gave up 2 bases and J gave up 10 bases; unmatched junction bases: 13. The V gene's germline CDR1 is LNHNV and CDR2 YYDKDF (reference sequence). CDR3 length: 16 amino acids. CDR3 sequence: CATSRKLGQEQGIQYF. Here the CDR3 DNA reads TGTGCCACCAGCAGAAAATTGGGACAGGAGCAGGGAATTCAGTACTTC.

In its sample, this clone was seen many times. V gene TRBV7-2 combines with J gene TRBJ1-1; the match to TRBD1 covers 7 bases. This CDR3 comprises 16 residues. After removal of 4 bases from V and 4 bases from J, the junction contained 12 bases not matched to a gene. From germline, CDR1 is SGHTA and CDR2 FQGNSA. The CDR3 loop reads CASSSGGTAAGTEAFF. The CDR3, as DNA: TGTGCCAGCAGCTCGGGGGGGACAGCCGCGGGCACTGAAGCTTTCTTT.

V is TRBV5-1 and J is TRBJ1-1, with TRBD1 as a possible D gene (5 bases). Germline-derived CDR1 and CDR2 are SGHRS and YFSETQ. V lost 0 bases to trimming and J lost 6 bases, with 9 bases between them. This CDR3 spans 13 amino acids. CDR3: CASSLEGVAEAFF. Here the CDR3 DNA reads TGCGCCAGCAGCTTGGAAGGGGTGGCTGAAGCTTTCTTT.

The chain combines TRBV5-6 with TRBJ2-5; TRBD1 might be the D (6 bases). This CDR3 region has 14 residues. V gave up 3 bases and J gave up 5 bases, with 14 bases separating them. Germline V gives CDR1 SGHDT, CDR2 YYEEEE. The CDR3 spells CASSSLRGGETQYF. CDR3 DNA: TGTGCCAGCAGCTCTCTCAGGGGCGGTGAGACCCAGTACTTC.

The chain combines TRBV18 with TRBJ1-4; no definite D call. CDR1 is KGHSH and CDR2 is LQKENI in the germline V gene. This CDR3 is built from 15 residues. V shed 4 bases and J shed 8 bases, with 17 bases lying between them. CDR3 nucleotides: TGTGCCAGCTCACGTCTAGCCTCCGGAGGAGAAAAACTGTTTTTT. Protein: CASSRLASGGEKLFF.

This clone turned up a few times. The chain is built from TRBV4-3 and TRBJ2-4, with TRBD2 matching over 9 bases. V was clipped by 2 bases and J by 5 bases; unmatched bases: 16. CDR1 and CDR2 from the germline V gene are LGHNA and YSLEER. The CDR3 is made up of 19 amino acids. Written as DNA, the CDR3 is TGCGCCAGCAGCCAACAACTTTTAAGCGGGAGGCCTTACGAAAACATTCAGTACTTC. This gives the protein CASSQQLLSGRPYENIQYF.

This rearrangement joins TRBV7-9 to TRBJ1-1; TRBD1 matches 7 bases. The germline gives CDR1 SEHNR, CDR2 FQNEAQ (reference sequence). The CDR3 covers 14 residues. With V trimmed by 1 base and J by 8 bases, 7 bases remained unmatched. The CDR3 region is CASSLEGAGSEAFF. The DNA for the CDR3 is TGTGCCAGCAGCTTAGAGGGGGCAGGCTCGGAAGCTTTCTTT.

The chain recombines TRBV6-5 with TRBJ2-1; 10 positions agree with TRBD1. The CDR3 totals 14 residues. Germline CDR1 MNHEY, CDR2 SVGAGI. After removal of 5 bases from V and 9 bases from J, the junction contained 7 bases not matched to a gene. CDR3 region: CASSPGQGGAEQFF. The CDR3 DNA follows: TGTGCCAGCAGTCCAGGACAGGGGGGGGCTGAGCAGTTCTTC.

The chain combines TRBV7-9 with TRBJ2-2, with no clear D. Trimming pared 10 bases from V and 1 base from J, leaving 10 bases between. Germline CDR1 and CDR2: SEHNR and FQNEAQ (reference sequence). CDR3 length: 13 residues. The CDR3 region is CANALRNTGELFF. CDR3 DNA sequence: TGTGCCAACGCACTCCGGAACACCGGGGAGCTGTTTTTT.

The sample holds one count of this clone. The chain recombines TRBV30 with TRBJ2-7, with 10 bases matching TRBD2. This CDR3 region has 16 residues. In germline, CDR1 is GTSNPN, CDR2 SVGIG (reference sequence). The V and J ends lost 0 bases and 1 base, in that order; junction bases with no gene match: 6. As DNA, the CDR3 is TGTGCCTGGAGTGTACGGGTAGCGGGAGGATCCTACGAGCAGTACTTC. This codes for CAWSVRVAGGSYEQYF.

The rearrangement joins TRBV12-5 to TRBJ2-7; D remains ambiguous. The CDR3 loop spans 15 amino acids. V was clipped by 8 bases and J by 4 bases, with 21 bases between them. Germline assignment: CDR1 LGHNT and CDR2 FRNRAP. In nucleotides, the CDR3 is TGTGCTAGTTTTTTCAAGCAGAAGGCGGCATACGAGCAGTACTTC. Protein sequence: CASFFKQKAAYEQYF.

By share, this clone counts as large (0.1 to 1%). The CDR3 here is CASSYGQVGYEQYF. The DNA for the CDR3 is TGTGCCAGCAGTTACGGGCAGGTGGGCTACGAGCAGTACTTC. The chain has TRBV6-5 and TRBJ2-7, with unresolved D. This CDR3 has 14 residues. Trimming shortened V by 2 bases and J by 3 bases, and 11 bases separated the two germline ends. Germline V gene sequence: CDR1 MNHEY, CDR2 SVGAGI.

CDR3: CASSLGGRFTDTQYF. CDR3 sequence (DNA): TGTGCCAGCAGCTTGGGGGGCAGGTTCACAGATACGCAGTATTTT. The rearrangement links TRBV5-4 to TRBJ2-3, with TRBD1 as a possible D gene (5 bases). The CDR3 consists of 15 residues. V shed 0 bases and J shed 2 bases, with 10 bases lying between them. CDR1 and CDR2 (germline): SGHNT, YYREEE (reference sequence).

The chain is built from TRBV7-2 and TRBJ2-3; TRBD2 aligns across 12 bases. The CDR3 length is 15 residues. Germline V lookup: CDR1 SGHTA, CDR2 FQGNSA. With V trimmed by 6 bases and J by 6 bases, 7 bases remained unmatched. The CDR3 DNA is TGTGCCAGCAGACCGACTAGCGGGAGATCTGATACGCAGTATTTT. This codes for CASRPTSGRSDTQYF.

This chain links TRBV29-1 with TRBJ1-5; D perhaps matches TRBD1 (6 bases). V lost 6 bases and J 2 bases, leaving 8 bases between the germline ends. This CDR3 contains 12 residues. Germline assignment: CDR1 SQVTM and CDR2 ANQGSEA. The CDR3 coding sequence is TGCAGCGTAACAGGGCGCAATCAGCCCCAGCATTTT. It yields the protein CSVTGRNQPQHF.

The V and J genes are TRBV5-4 and TRBJ1-1, with 7 bases fitting TRBD1. Germline V gene lookup returns CDR1 SGHNT and CDR2 YYREEE (reference sequence). Trimming took 5 bases from V and 4 from J; bases not matched to a gene: 11. This CDR3 has 15 residues. The CDR3, as DNA: TGTGCCAGCAGGGGCGGGAGGGGGCGGGTCACTGAAGCTTTCTTT. Protein: CASRGGRGRVTEAFF. Complete variable domain (other parts from reference TRBV5-4 and TRBJ1-1): ETGVTQSPTHLIKTRGQQVTLRCSSQSGHNTVSWYQQALGQGPQFIFQYYREEENGRGNFPPRFSGLQFPNYSSELNVNALELDDSALYLCASRGGRGRVTEAFFGQGTRLTVV.

A word on this clone: The sample has other DNA sequences that encode this CDR3 too. The V call is TRBV5-1, the J call TRBJ2-5, with 7 positions matching TRBD1. With 0 bases clipped from V and 2 bases from J, the junction kept 1 base outside the gene matches. Per germline, CDR1 SGHRS and CDR2 YFSETQ. This CDR3 region has 14 residues. The CDR3: CASSLGDRQETQYF. The CDR3 DNA sequence: TGCGCCAGCAGCTTGGGGGACAGACAAGAGACCCAGTACTTC.

The rearrangement joins TRBV29-1 to TRBJ1-2; no firm D call. The CDR3 is 12 residues long. Germline lookup yields CDR1 SQVTM and CDR2 ANQGSEA. V shed 7 bases and J shed 7 bases, with 16 bases lying between them. The CDR3 sequence: CSAHGSEGGYTF. The CDR3 DNA sequence: TGCAGCGCCCATGGCTCCGAGGGTGGCTACACCTTC.

The chain employs TRBV11-2 and TRBJ2-1, with D tentatively TRBD2 (6 bases). CDR3 length: 15 residues. The germline V gene has CDR1 SGHAT and CDR2 FQNNGV. Deletions cut 5 bases from V and 6 bases from J, with 17 bases between. The CDR3 reads CASSRGTGILNEQFF. DNA for the CDR3: TGTGCCAGCAGCCGCGGGACTGGCATTCTCAATGAGCAGTTCTTC.